The 25 T cell receptor beta chains reported below all come from one sample, sequenced in a study of regulatory and conventional T cells in RAG deficiency. Blood CD4+ CD25-high CD127-low regulatory T cells supplied the genomic DNA template. The method was immunoSEQ multiplex PCR; TCRdb's version includes in-frame clones alone and lacks a portion of them. Among about 3,300 clones listed, around 94% were seen once. These sequences were also reported in another study, on regulatory T cells. That paper states: The primer mix had 52 TRBV and 13 TRBJ primers.

The sequenced sample consisted of CD4+ Tregs sorted from blood. The source is a human donor in good health.

The chain couples TRBV13 to TRBJ1-5, with D unclear. CDR3 length equals 14 residues. Germline V gene sequence: CDR1 PRHDT, CDR2 FYEKMQ (reference sequence). Trimming removed 2 bases from V and 2 bases from J, with 7 bases in between. This CDR3 reads CASSLWGGNQPQHF. The CDR3 bases are TGTGCCAGCAGCTTATGGGGAGGCAATCAGCCCCAGCATTTT. The full variable domain, in which reference TRBV13 and TRBJ1-5 provide the parts outside the CDR3, is AAGVIQSPRHLIKEKRETATLKCYPIPRHDTVYWYQQGPGQDPQFLISFYEKMQSDKGSIPDRFSAQQFSDYHSELNMSSLELGDSALYFCASSLWGGNQPQHFGDGTRLSIL.

This chain links TRBV9 with TRBJ1-5; D gene uncertain. Germline loops: CDR1 SGDLS, CDR2 YYNGEE. Trimming shortened V by 1 base and J by 4 bases, and 12 bases separated the two germline ends. This CDR3 region has 15 residues. This chain's CDR3 is CASSVMYGKNQPQHF. The CDR3 DNA follows: TGTGCCAGCAGCGTAATGTATGGCAAAAATCAGCCCCAGCATTTT. The variable domain in full, completed from reference TRBV9 and TRBJ1-5, reads DSGVTQTPKHLITATGQRVTLRCSPRSGDLSVYWYQQSLDQGLQFLIQYYNGEERAKGNILERFSAQQFPDLHSELNLSSLELGDSALYFCASSVMYGKNQPQHFGDGTRLSIL.

The J gene is TRBJ2-2, the V gene TRBV28; 7 bases fit TRBD2. CDR3 length equals 15 residues. Germline CDR1 MDHEN, CDR2 SYDVKM. The junction had 7 bases not matched to a gene; V was cut back by 4 bases and J by 5 bases. CDR3 region: CASSSLSGGTGELFF. The DNA of the CDR3 is TGTGCCAGCAGTTCTCTGTCGGGGGGAACCGGGGAGCTGTTTTTT.

The V gene is TRBV18, the J gene TRBJ2-2, with 7 bases identical to TRBD1. The length of the CDR3 is 16 residues. Germline V lookup: CDR1 KGHSH, CDR2 LQKENI. The V segment lost 0 bases and the J segment 0 bases; nucleotides outside the gene matches: 1. The CDR3 here is CASSPPGQTNTGELFF. The CDR3 DNA reads TGTGCCAGCTCACCACCGGGACAGACGAACACCGGGGAGCTGTTTTTT.

The chain carries TRBV28 and TRBJ1-2; D gene uncertain. Trimming pared 8 bases from V and 4 bases from J, leaving 5 bases between. Germline assignment: CDR1 MDHEN and CDR2 SYDVKM. This CDR3 comprises 10 residues. This chain's CDR3 is CASGPYGYTF. The CDR3 nucleotides are TGTGCCAGCGGGCCCTATGGCTACACCTTC.

This clone was seen more than once but under ten times. The rearrangement joins TRBV6-1 to TRBJ1-2; D is unresolved. Trimming pared 1 base from V and 4 bases from J, leaving 10 bases between. This CDR3 comprises 14 residues. CDR1 is MNHNS and CDR2 is SASEGT in the germline V gene. The CDR3 sequence: CASSEDKVIYGYTF. The CDR3 DNA sequence: TGTGCCAGCAGTGAAGATAAGGTGATCTATGGCTACACCTTC.

The V and J genes are TRBV28 and TRBJ2-6, with D tentatively TRBD2 (6 bases). Germline loops: CDR1 MDHEN, CDR2 SYDVKM. The CDR3 sequence is 16 residues long. The V gene lost 6 bases and the J gene lost 0 bases, with 12 bases spanning the gap. CDR3: CASSSPGASGANVLTF. CDR3 DNA sequence: TGTGCCAGCAGCTCTCCGGGAGCCTCTGGGGCCAACGTCCTGACTTTC.

The chain joins TRBV2 to TRBJ1-6; possibly TRBD1 for D (5 bases). V lost 4 bases, J lost 9 bases, and 13 bases lay in between. Germline V gene sequence: CDR1 SNHLY, CDR2 FYNNEI. This CDR3 has 14 residues. CDR3 sequence reads: CASSVAGLGSPLHF. Here the CDR3 DNA reads TGTGCCAGCAGTGTCGCGGGGCTCGGTTCACCCCTCCACTTT.

The chain combines TRBV18 with TRBJ2-3; TRBD1 matches 7 bases. The CDR3 has 14 residues. In germline, CDR1 is KGHSH, CDR2 LQKENI. The junction had 7 bases not matched to a gene; V was cut back by 3 bases and J by 7 bases. CDR3 in DNA: TGTGCCAGCTCACCGGGGTGGACAGGCCATACGCAGTATTTT. Its translation: CASSPGWTGHTQYF.

The chain has TRBV7-9 and TRBJ2-1; TRBD2 is a possible D gene (6 bases). In germline, CDR1 is SEHNR, CDR2 FQNEAQ (reference sequence). The V end was cut by 1 base, the J end by 4 bases, with 17 bases between. The CDR3 spans 17 residues. In DNA form, the CDR3 reads TGTGCCAGCAGCTTAGATTCGGTGGGAGGTTGGTACAATGAGCAGTTCTTC. Protein product: CASSLDSVGGWYNEQFF.

The chain links TRBV5-8 to TRBJ2-7; 8 bases fit TRBD1. This CDR3 region has 13 residues. V shed 5 bases, J shed 4 bases, and the junction held 5 bases outside the gene matches. Germline values: CDR1 SGHTS, CDR2 YDEGEE. Here the CDR3 reads CASRWTGLYEQYF. The CDR3 DNA follows: TGTGCCAGCAGGTGGACAGGGCTTTACGAGCAGTACTTC.

The rearrangement uses TRBV5-1 and TRBJ2-1; 8 bases line up with TRBD2. The CDR3 is 15 amino acids. The ends lost 5 bases at V and 4 bases at J; junction bases unmatched: 8. Germline V lookup: CDR1 SGHRS, CDR2 YFSETQ. Written as DNA, the CDR3 is TGCGCCAGCAGGAGAAATAGCGGGGAATACAATGAGCAGTTCTTC. Translation: CASRRNSGEYNEQFF.

The chain combines TRBV7-3 with TRBJ2-5, with 9 bases fitting TRBD1. Germline V CDR1 and CDR2: SGHTA, FQGTGA. This CDR3 region has 13 residues. V lost 3 bases to trimming and J lost 7 bases; unmatched junction nucleotides: 3. DNA of the CDR3: TGTGCCAGCAGCTTGGGACAGGGTGGGACCCAGTACTTC. Protein product: CASSLGQGGTQYF.

The V gene is TRBV7-9, the J gene TRBJ1-3; maybe TRBD1 (5 bases). Germline lookup yields CDR1 SEHNR and CDR2 FQNEAQ (reference sequence). Deletions cut 8 bases from V and 0 bases from J, with 14 bases between. This CDR3 region has 15 residues. The CDR3 DNA reads TGTGCCAGCCAAAGGGACGGAAGCTCTGGAAACACCATATATTTT. This gives the protein CASQRDGSSGNTIYF.

The CDR3 protein is CASIKQDGTGELFF. In nucleotides, the CDR3 is TGTGCCAGTATAAAACAGGACGGGACCGGGGAGCTGTTTTTT. The chain links TRBV19 to TRBJ2-2; the D gene is possibly TRBD1 (5 bases). The CDR3 has 14 residues. V was clipped by 7 bases and J by 5 bases, with 14 bases between them. In germline, CDR1 is LNHDA, CDR2 SQIVND (reference sequence).

The chain joins TRBV19 to TRBJ1-2; D ambiguous. Germline loops: CDR1 LNHDA, CDR2 SQIVND (reference sequence). The CDR3 contains 16 residues. Deletions cut 3 bases from V and 2 bases from J, with 16 bases between. This CDR3 reads CASSIGVAVANYGYTF. CDR3 bases: TGTGCCAGTAGTATCGGCGTAGCCGTGGCCAACTATGGCTACACCTTC.

The chain carries TRBV28 and TRBJ1-2; TRBD1 matches 10 bases. The length of the CDR3 is 13 residues. Germline V lookup: CDR1 MDHEN, CDR2 SYDVKM. Trimming took 5 bases from V and 5 from J; bases not matched to a gene: 2. Here the CDR3 reads CASSLGQGYGYTF. In DNA form, the CDR3 reads TGTGCCAGCAGTCTGGGACAGGGGTATGGCTACACCTTC.

The J gene is TRBJ2-2, the V gene TRBV11-2, with 15 bases that match TRBD2. This CDR3 has 17 amino acids. The junction had 6 bases not matched to a gene; V was cut back by 6 bases and J by 4 bases. The germline V gene has CDR1 SGHAT and CDR2 FQNNGV. The DNA for the CDR3 is TGTGCCAGCAGGCGGACTAGCGGGAGGGGACTCACCGGGGAGCTGTTTTTT. Encoded protein: CASRRTSGRGLTGELFF.

The rearrangement links TRBV6-1 to TRBJ2-1; either TRBD1 or TRBD2 may supply D (6 bases each). CDR1 and CDR2 from the germline V gene are MNHNS and SASEGT. There are 13 residues in the CDR3. Trimming cost V 5 bases and J 6 bases, with 11 bases left between them. CDR3 amino acids: CASSFRGPNEQFF. The CDR3 nucleotides read TGTGCCAGCAGTTTTCGGGGGCCCAATGAGCAGTTCTTC.

The rearrangement joins TRBV7-2 to TRBJ1-6, with 7 bases aligning to TRBD1. Germline V gene sequence: CDR1 SGHTA, CDR2 FQGNSA. Trimming removed 2 bases from V and 6 bases from J; junction bases left unmatched: 7. The CDR3 is 16 residues long. This CDR3 is CASSLFIGTVNSPLHF. CDR3 in DNA: TGTGCCAGCAGCTTATTTATTGGGACAGTTAATTCACCCCTCCACTTT. The whole variable domain, remainder taken from reference TRBV7-2 and TRBJ1-6, is GAGVSQSPSNKVTEKGKDVELRCDPISGHTALYWYRQSLGQGLEFLIYFQGNSAPDKSGLPSDRFSAERTGGSVSTLTIQRTQQEDSAVYLCASSLFIGTVNSPLHFGNGTRLTVT.

This chain joins TRBV27 and TRBJ1-2; D perhaps matches TRBD1 (5 bases). The CDR3 extends over 14 amino acids. Looked up from germline, CDR1 is MNHEY and CDR2 is SMNVEV (reference sequence). With 6 bases removed from V and 3 bases from J, the gap between germline ends came to 14 bases. CDR3 in DNA: TGTGCCAGCAGGGCCGGGGGAGGCGACTATGGCTACACCTTC. Residues: CASRAGGGDYGYTF.

The chain employs TRBV9 and TRBJ2-2; no clear D gene. The germline V and J ends were trimmed by 0 bases and 0 bases, with 9 bases remaining between them. The CDR3 totals 16 residues. The germline V gene has CDR1 SGDLS and CDR2 YYNGEE. The CDR3 DNA follows: TGTGCCAGCAGCGTAGGATACGGAGCGAACACCGGGGAGCTGTTTTTT. The encoded protein is CASSVGYGANTGELFF.

This rearrangement joins TRBV12-5 to TRBJ2-7, with 15 nucleotides matching TRBD2. CDR3 length equals 16 residues. CDR1 LGHNT and CDR2 FRNRAP come from the germline V gene. With 1 base clipped from V and 3 bases from J, the junction kept 1 base outside the gene matches. In nucleotides, the CDR3 is TGTGCTAGTGGTTTGGGGACTAGCGGGAGGGTCTACGAGCAGTACTTC. Translated, it gives CASGLGTSGRVYEQYF.

The rearrangement uses TRBV27 and TRBJ1-1; perhaps TRBD1 as D (6 bases). The germline V and J ends were trimmed by 8 bases and 1 base, with 23 bases remaining between them. CDR1 and CDR2 (germline): MNHEY, SMNVEV (reference sequence). The CDR3 length is 17 residues. Here the CDR3 DNA reads TGTGCCAGCCCCCCCCGATCAGGGGATTCAGGGAACACTGAAGCTTTCTTT. Its protein is CASPPRSGDSGNTEAFF.

This clone was seen once. The chain employs TRBV6-6 and TRBJ1-5, with 9 bases matching TRBD1. Germline CDR1 and CDR2: MNHNY and SVGAGI (reference sequence). The J segment lost 4 bases and the V segment lost 2 bases, leaving 3 bases of the junction unmatched. CDR3 length equals 15 residues. The CDR3 region is CASSYQGTGNQPQHF. CDR3 DNA: TGTGCCAGCAGTTACCAAGGGACAGGGAATCAGCCCCAGCATTTT.